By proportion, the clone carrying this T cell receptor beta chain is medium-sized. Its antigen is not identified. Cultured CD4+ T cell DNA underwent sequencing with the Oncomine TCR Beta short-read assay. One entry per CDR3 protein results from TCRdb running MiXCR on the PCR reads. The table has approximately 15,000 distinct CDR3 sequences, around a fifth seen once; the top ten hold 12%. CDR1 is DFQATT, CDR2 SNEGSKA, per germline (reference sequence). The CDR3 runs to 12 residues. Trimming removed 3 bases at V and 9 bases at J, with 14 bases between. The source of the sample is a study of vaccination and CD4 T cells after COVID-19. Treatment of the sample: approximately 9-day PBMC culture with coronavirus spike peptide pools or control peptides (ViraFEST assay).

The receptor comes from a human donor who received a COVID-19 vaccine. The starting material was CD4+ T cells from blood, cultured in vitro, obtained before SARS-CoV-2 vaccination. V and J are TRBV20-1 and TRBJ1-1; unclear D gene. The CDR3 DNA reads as TGCAGTGCTAGGTTAGCAGCAACGCAAGCTTTCTTT. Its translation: CSARLAATQAFF.